The clone carrying this T cell receptor beta chain was seen once. Per the original methods: Amplified reference gene primers provided the basis for estimating nucleated cell counts. The repertoire was sequenced with immunoSEQ multiplex PCR; TCRdb's copy has only in-frame clones and lacks some. That table is the source of V, J and clone size, and D and trimming were worked out from the DNA. The sample has some 290,000 clones; almost 90% are singletons. The data are from a study of blood T cell repertoires in COVID-19. On the study more broadly: COVID-19 samples collected from the United States, Italy and Spain covered acute and convalescent phases.

The V end was cut by 4 bases, the J end by 1 base, with 10 bases between. The CDR3 sequence is 13 residues long. The germline V gene has CDR1 SQVTM and CDR2 ANQGSEA. This TCR was sampled from a woman in her 30s with COVID-19, enrolled during active disease. The rearrangement joins TRBV29-1 to TRBJ2-5; D remains unclear. Sequences were obtained from peripheral blood. CDR3: CSVASASQETQYF. In nucleotides, the CDR3 is TGCAGCGTTGCCTCAGCGTCCCAAGAGACCCAGTACTTC. Variable domain in full (rest from reference TRBV29-1 and TRBJ2-5): SAVISQKPSRDICQRGTSLTIQCQVDSQVTMMFWYRQQPGQSLTLIATANQGSEATYESGFVIDKFPISRPNLTFSTLTVSNMSPEDSSIYLCSVASASQETQYFGPGTRLLVL.